A selection of T cell receptor beta chains follows, all from one sample in a study of post-analysis software for immune sequencing data. Via MiXCR, TCRdb re-called the PCR reads, giving one row per CDR3 protein. The table includes hundreds of thousands of distinct CDR3 sequences, roughly 36% detected once. Sequencing was done on a sample of blood. The source of these receptors is a girl aged 5-17 years with multiple sclerosis. Both conserved end residues are part of each CDR3. A D gene is named only where the DNA matches it firmly. Clone size is not always given. Where it is, it says once, few, many or a class for expanded clones.

D	size	J	V	CDR3	DNA
-	few	TRBJ2-7	TRBV12-3/TRBV12-4	CASSSLTYEQYF	TGTGCCAGCAGTTCGCTAACCTACGAGCAGTACTTC
TRBD2	-	TRBJ2-1	TRBV4-3	CASSQPRLAGGTNNEQFF	TGCGCCAGCAGCCAACCCAGACTAGCGGGGGGGACGAACAATGAGCAGTTCTTC
-	many	TRBJ2-7	TRBV12-3/TRBV12-4	CASSFGDPAYEQYF	TGTGCCAGCAGTTTTGGCGACCCGGCTTACGAGCAGTACTTC
TRBD1	-	TRBJ2-1	TRBV15	CATSRDKNRGDEQFF	TGTGCCACCAGCAGAGACAAGAACAGGGGAGATGAGCAGTTCTTC
-	-	TRBJ1-2	TRBV15	CATSREAGAGYTF	TGTGCCACCAGCAGAGAGGCAGGGGCTGGCTACACCTTC
-	-	TRBJ2-3	TRBV6-5	CASSPPGLRRADTQYF	TGTGCCAGCAGTCCCCCAGGGTTAAGGAGGGCCGATACGCAGTATTTT
-	few	TRBJ2-1	TRBV20-1	CSASGAQAGAGEQFF	TGCAGTGCTAGTGGGGCCCAGGCGGGGGCGGGTGAGCAGTTCTTC
-	many	TRBJ2-1	TRBV24-1	CATSRSGDSLGEQFF	TGTGCCACCAGTCGTTCGGGAGACTCCTTAGGTGAGCAGTTCTTC
-	-	TRBJ2-5	TRBV4-1	CASSKIGSILGGDGETQYF	TGCGCCAGCAGCAAAATAGGTAGCATTCTGGGTGGGGACGGAGAGACCCAGTACTTC
TRBD2	-	TRBJ2-3	TRBV3-1	CASSLRLAGTTDTQYF	TGTGCCAGCAGCCTCCGACTAGCGGGGACCACAGATACGCAGTATTTT
TRBD2	-	TRBJ2-3	TRBV5-1	CAGRPQTSAQYGSSTDTQYF	TGCGCCGGCAGACCCCAGACTAGCGCTCAATATGGGTCTAGCACAGATACGCAGTATTTT
-	-	TRBJ2-5	TRBV11-2	CASSRAAYLETQYF	TGTGCCAGCAGCCGCGCGGCCTATTTGGAGACCCAGTACTTC
-	once	TRBJ2-3	TRBV4-3	CASSPWGSVDTQYF	TGCGCCAGCAGCCCTTGGGGCAGCGTCGATACGCAGTATTTT
TRBD2	once	TRBJ2-6	TRBV10-3	CAIREATGANVLTF	TGTGCCATCCGGGAGGCCACTGGGGCCAACGTCCTGACTTTC
-	-	TRBJ2-5	TRBV12-3/TRBV12-4	CASSLGGLIEETQYF	TGTGCCAGCAGTTTAGGCGGTTTGATTGAAGAGACCCAGTACTTC
TRBD2	few	TRBJ2-2	TRBV7-8	CASSLAAGELFF	TGTGCCAGCAGCCTAGCGGCCGGGGAGCTGTTTTTT
-	-	TRBJ2-2	TRBV10-3	CAINGGGTGELFF	TGTGCCATCAACGGCGGCGGCACCGGGGAGCTGTTTTTT
TRBD1	-	TRBJ1-2	TRBV20-1	CSARDHLGTGHRGYTF	TGCAGTGCTAGAGATCACCTTGGGACAGGGCACCGCGGCTACACCTTC
-	-	TRBJ2-7	TRBV10-3	CAISTETAYEQYF	TGTGCCATCAGCACGGAGACAGCCTACGAGCAGTACTTC
TRBD1	many	TRBJ1-6	TRBV7-9	CASSRQGDSPLHF	TGTGCCAGCAGCCGACAGGGAGATTCACCCCTCCACTTT
TRBD1	-	TRBJ2-3	TRBV4-3	CASSQFYLGQDFTDTQYF	TGCGCCAGCAGCCAATTCTATCTGGGACAGGACTTCACAGATACGCAGTATTTT
-	few	TRBJ1-1	TRBV27	CASKGIGSWEAFF	TGTGCCAGCAAGGGGATAGGGTCTTGGGAAGCTTTCTTT
TRBD1	once	TRBJ1-1	TRBV2	CASSSVPGQGSNTEAFF	TGTGCCAGCAGCTCTGTCCCGGGACAGGGATCCAACACTGAAGCTTTCTTT
-	few	TRBJ2-3	TRBV7-7	CASSLAPGLTDTQYF	TGTGCTAGCAGCTTAGCGCCAGGGTTAACAGATACGCAGTATTTT
-	-	TRBJ2-1	TRBV29-1	CSVGRVSYNEQFF	TGCAGCGTTGGGAGAGTGTCTTACAATGAGCAGTTCTTC
-	many	TRBJ1-1	TRBV12-3/TRBV12-4	CASSLEGGTEAFF	TGTGCCAGCAGTTTAGAAGGGGGGACTGAAGCTTTCTTT
-	-	TRBJ2-7	TRBV12-3/TRBV12-4	CASSFAAGYEQYF	TGTGCCAGCAGTTTCGCGGCGGGGTACGAGCAGTACTTC
TRBD1	-	TRBJ1-2	TRBV6-4	CASRPDRDRHGYTF	TGTGCCAGCAGACCCGACAGGGATCGGCATGGCTACACCTTC
-	few	TRBJ1-1	TRBV10-3	CAISEGESRKAFF	TGTGCCATCAGTGAGGGGGAGTCCCGGAAAGCTTTCTTT
TRBD1	-	TRBJ2-7	TRBV5-1	CASSETGDPYEQYF	TGCGCCAGCAGCGAAACAGGGGACCCCTACGAGCAGTACTTC
TRBD2	few	TRBJ2-3	TRBV12-3/TRBV12-4	CASRLAGGRTDTQYF	TGTGCCAGCAGACTAGCGGGGGGCCGCACAGATACGCAGTATTTT
TRBD2	-	TRBJ2-1	TRBV5-1	CASSTSVSSYNEQFF	TGCGCCAGTTCGACTAGCGTAAGCTCCTACAATGAGCAGTTCTTC
-	-	TRBJ2-5	TRBV5-1	CASSLALSTSGSGTQYF	TGCGCCAGCAGCTTGGCCCTCTCGACTAGTGGGAGTGGGACCCAGTACTTC
-	-	TRBJ1-3	TRBV7-2	CASSIQADSGNTIYF	TGTGCCAGCAGCATACAGGCCGACTCTGGAAACACCATATATTTT
-	-	TRBJ2-1	TRBV28	CASSLYASEQFF	TGTGCCAGCAGTTTATACGCGAGTGAGCAGTTCTTC
TRBD1	few	TRBJ1-2	TRBV12-3/TRBV12-4	CASSRGQGMGGYTF	TGTGCCAGCAGCCGGGGACAGGGAATGGGTGGCTACACCTTC
TRBD1	-	TRBJ1-2	TRBV11-2	CASSLTNDRGYGYTF	TGTGCCAGCAGCTTAACCAACGACAGGGGATATGGCTACACCTTC
TRBD1	-	TRBJ2-7	TRBV6-2/TRBV6-3	CAVQGQGLYEQYF	TGTGCCGTGCAGGGACAGGGGCTCTACGAGCAGTACTTC
-	-	TRBJ1-1	TRBV11-2	CASSLRGRSNTEAFF	TGTGCCAGCAGCTTAAGGGGCAGGAGTAACACTGAAGCTTTCTTT
TRBD1	few	TRBJ1-4	TRBV28	CASSPFKRLRDRDWKLFF	TGTGCCAGCAGTCCCTTTAAGAGGCTCCGGGACAGGGATTGGAAACTGTTTTTT
TRBD2	-	TRBJ2-5	TRBV6-5	CASSSGGGGRGTQYF	TGTGCCAGCAGCTCGGGCGGGGGGGGCAGAGGGACCCAGTACTTC
TRBD2	few	TRBJ2-5	TRBV4-1	CASSQGLAGGWETQYF	TGCGCCAGCAGCCAGGGACTAGCGGGGGGCTGGGAGACCCAGTACTTC
-	few	TRBJ2-5	TRBV7-2	CASSSVPYRETQYF	TGTGCCAGCAGCTCCGTCCCCTATCGAGAGACCCAGTACTTC
TRBD1	-	TRBJ1-4	TRBV7-2	CASSLTGGFEKLFF	TGTGCCAGCAGCTTGACAGGGGGCTTTGAAAAACTGTTTTTT
TRBD1	few	TRBJ2-7	TRBV15	CATSREFGTAPEQYF	TGTGCCACCAGCAGAGAATTCGGGACAGCCCCCGAGCAGTACTTC